These T cell receptor beta chains were read from a single sample in a study of blood T cell repertoires in COVID-19. Sequenced by immunoSEQ multiplex PCR; TCRdb stores in-frame clones only, minus some. This table has approximately 220,000 clones, 80% to 90% appearing once. Sequenced material: PBMCs or T cells enriched from blood (not recorded which). The receptors stem from a woman aged 25 to 39 with acute COVID-19. Each CDR3 is given without its conserved first and last residue. Each record gives: V gene, J gene, CDR3 protein.

v_gene: TRBV30; j_gene: TRBJ1-6; CDR3aa: AWTETGYGSPLH
v_gene: TRBV14; j_gene: TRBJ1-3; CDR3aa: ASSQPTGSDGNTIY
v_gene: TRBV28; j_gene: TRBJ1-1; CDR3aa: AIWTALGAF
v_gene: TRBV5-4; j_gene: TRBJ2-5; CDR3aa: ASSLWASGGETQY
v_gene: TRBV13; j_gene: TRBJ2-5; CDR3aa: ASSLGLARETQY
v_gene: TRBV6-5; j_gene: TRBJ2-7; CDR3aa: ASRDSGYEQY
v_gene: TRBV2; j_gene: TRBJ2-3; CDR3aa: ASSLLAGGLNTQY
v_gene: TRBV14; j_gene: TRBJ1-2; CDR3aa: ASSQDVVVLYGYT
v_gene: TRBV29-1; j_gene: TRBJ2-3; CDR3aa: SVRRGIGTDTQY
v_gene: TRBV5-6; j_gene: TRBJ1-4; CDR3aa: ASSLRWGSNEKLF
v_gene: TRBV4-3; j_gene: TRBJ1-2; CDR3aa: ASSHPGGNGYT
v_gene: TRBV18; j_gene: TRBJ1-1; CDR3aa: ASPVGGYDTEAF
v_gene: TRBV7-6; j_gene: TRBJ1-4; CDR3aa: ASSLYGATNEKLF
v_gene: TRBV25-1; j_gene: TRBJ1-4; CDR3aa: ASSEVQGGSNEKLF
v_gene: TRBV30; j_gene: TRBJ1-2; CDR3aa: AWSPGTSTLGYT
v_gene: TRBV9; j_gene: TRBJ1-2; CDR3aa: ASSVSKGSYGYT
v_gene: TRBV30; j_gene: TRBJ1-1; CDR3aa: AWSSSTGTEAF
v_gene: TRBV6-4; j_gene: TRBJ1-6; CDR3aa: ASSPGTNSPLH
v_gene: TRBV6-2/TRBV6-3; j_gene: TRBJ1-4; CDR3aa: ASSYEGDENEKLF
v_gene: TRBV5-8; j_gene: TRBJ2-7; CDR3aa: ASSSDRVNYEQY
v_gene: TRBV7-9; j_gene: TRBJ1-1; CDR3aa: ASSWGQTNTEAF
v_gene: TRBV5-1; j_gene: TRBJ1-2; CDR3aa: ASSPEGDRAFGYT
v_gene: TRBV12-5; j_gene: TRBJ1-1; CDR3aa: ASGNHRQGNTEAF
v_gene: TRBV13; j_gene: TRBJ2-3; CDR3aa: ASSPFRPGQGLRGALKTDTQY
v_gene: TRBV5-4; j_gene: TRBJ2-5; CDR3aa: ASSFPAGAGETQY
v_gene: TRBV5-6; j_gene: TRBJ1-1; CDR3aa: ASSLDPGTEAF
v_gene: TRBV3-1/TRBV3-2; j_gene: TRBJ2-1; CDR3aa: ASSQEGGLPF
v_gene: TRBV19; j_gene: TRBJ1-5; CDR3aa: ASSYLGGGRQPQH
v_gene: TRBV5-1; j_gene: TRBJ2-7; CDR3aa: ASSSSTSDYEQY
v_gene: TRBV13; j_gene: TRBJ2-1; CDR3aa: ASSWKAGVDEQF
v_gene: TRBV4-1; j_gene: TRBJ1-1; CDR3aa: ASSQTVNTEAF
v_gene: TRBV19; j_gene: TRBJ1-5; CDR3aa: ASSQPGGWSNQPQH
v_gene: TRBV10-1; j_gene: TRBJ2-3; CDR3aa: ASSGGPSTDTQY
v_gene: TRBV12-3/TRBV12-4; j_gene: TRBJ2-7; CDR3aa: ASRGDSLNEQY
v_gene: TRBV18; j_gene: TRBJ1-1; CDR3aa: ASSPSQDRDRDAF
v_gene: TRBV5-8; j_gene: TRBJ2-5; CDR3aa: ASSLPGQGLGETQY
v_gene: TRBV27; j_gene: TRBJ2-7; CDR3aa: ASRLTGIVSYEQY
v_gene: TRBV19; j_gene: TRBJ1-5; CDR3aa: ASSRTVSSNQPQH
v_gene: TRBV7-2; j_gene: TRBJ1-6; CDR3aa: ASSLESWNSPLH
v_gene: TRBV7-9; j_gene: TRBJ2-7; CDR3aa: ASSLSTGGKSEQY
v_gene: TRBV5-1; j_gene: TRBJ1-1; CDR3aa: ASSFGGSDLAF
v_gene: TRBV7-2; j_gene: TRBJ1-1; CDR3aa: ASSLSQGNTEAF
v_gene: TRBV15; j_gene: TRBJ1-1; CDR3aa: ATSRDQGTEAF
v_gene: TRBV2; j_gene: TRBJ1-3; CDR3aa: ARGSGAGNTIY
v_gene: TRBV4-3; j_gene: TRBJ1-1; CDR3aa: ASSQDRGNTEAF
v_gene: TRBV14; j_gene: TRBJ1-1; CDR3aa: ASSGRRNRGTEAF
v_gene: TRBV5-1; j_gene: TRBJ1-2; CDR3aa: ASSLWGDGYT
v_gene: TRBV6-6; j_gene: TRBJ2-3; CDR3aa: ASSYSSEPTDTQY
v_gene: TRBV4-3; j_gene: TRBJ2-1; CDR3aa: ASSQDVQGAYNEQF